This T cell receptor beta chain originates from a study of T cells in Graves' hyperthyroidism and ophthalmopathy. Orbital computed tomography and thyroid ultrasound, together with serum TRAb and thyroxine and clinical symptoms, were used for diagnoses. The V gene's germline CDR1 is LNHDA and CDR2 SQIVND (reference sequence). This CDR3 region has 15 residues. Amplification yielded TCR beta CDR3 regions, with RNA transcripts as the source. First-round RT-PCR of the TCR CDR3 relied on the HTBI primer set. Via MiXCR, TCRdb re-called the multiplex PCR reads, giving one row per CDR3 protein. The sample consists of about 610,000 distinct CDR3 sequences, about half of them appearing once.

The chain couples TRBV19 to TRBJ2-7, with 15 bases lining up with TRBD2. The closer fit of TRBJ2-1 to the DNA end suggests the J call may be wrong. The sample was peripheral blood or thyroid tissue (not recorded which). The source of this sequence is a woman between 18 and 29 years old with Graves' hyperthyroidism. The CDR3 region is CASRRTSGRGNEQFF. The DNA of the CDR3 is TGTGCCAGTAGACGGACTAGCGGGAGGGGGAATGAGCAGTTCTTC.